Sequencing of this T cell receptor beta chain was carried out in a study of breast tumors, draining lymph nodes, adjacent tissues. Findings of the study overall: The lymph node origin of tumor T cells was framed as consistent with a hypothesis, not demonstrated. Findings are consistent with lymph node origin and intratumoral expansion of most tumor T cells.

Comment on this clonotype: Its antigen is not known.

TCRdb used MiXCR to reprocess the multiplex PCR reads, holding one entry per CDR3 protein. This table has 250,000 or so distinct CDR3 sequences, 30% to 35% appearing once. The CDR3 extends over 13 amino acids. Trimming cost V 1 base and J 0 bases, with 6 bases left between them. Germline V gene data show CDR1 as DFQATT and CDR2 as SNEGSKA (reference sequence). Axillary draining lymph nodes of breast cancer patients supplied the node samples. The material sequenced was axillary lymph node tissue. This receptor was identified in a female donor with breast cancer. Some clones in this sample may be carry-over from other donors' samples. The J gene is TRBJ1-1, the V gene TRBV20-1; unclear D gene. CDR3 bases: TGCAGTGCTAGAGTGGAAATGAACACTGAAGCTTTCTTT. Translation: CSARVEMNTEAFF.